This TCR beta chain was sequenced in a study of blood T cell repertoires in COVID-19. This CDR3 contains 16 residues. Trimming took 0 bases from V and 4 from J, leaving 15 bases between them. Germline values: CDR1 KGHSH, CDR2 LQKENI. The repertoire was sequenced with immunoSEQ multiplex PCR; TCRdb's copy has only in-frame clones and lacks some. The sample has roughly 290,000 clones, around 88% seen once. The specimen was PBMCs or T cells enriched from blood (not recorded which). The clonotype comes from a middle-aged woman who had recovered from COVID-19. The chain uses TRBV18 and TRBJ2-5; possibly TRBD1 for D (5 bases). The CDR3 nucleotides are TGTGCCAGCTCACCACCCGGGCAGGGATGGGGAGAGACCCAGTACTTC. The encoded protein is CASSPPGQGWGETQYF.